This is a list of T cell receptor beta chains from one sample in a study of cytomegalovirus exposure and HLA in healthy donors. This table comes from immunoSEQ multiplex PCR, and its TCRdb copy is limited to in-frame clones, with some not included. The repertoire includes 65,000 to 100,000 clones, roughly 70% of them detected once, and about 3.1% sits in the top ten. The sequenced sample consisted of PBMCs. These receptors were collected from a man aged 35-49 years in good health and CMV-seronegative. CDR3s include the opening cysteine and the closing phenylalanine or tryptophan. D genes are given only for firm matches. Not all rows give a size; the values are once, few, many and, for expanded clones, a class.

j_call clone_size d_call v_call cdr3_nt cdr3_aa
TRBJ1-1 few TRBD1 TRBV6-5 TGTGCCAGCAGTTACCAGGGACAGGGGTTGACTGAAGCTTTCTTT CASSYQGQGLTEAFF
TRBJ2-7 NA NA TRBV10-3 TGTGCCATCAGTAGAGCCTACGAGCAGTACTTC CAISRAYEQYF
TRBJ2-1 once NA TRBV4-1 TGCGCCAGCAGCCAGGACGGGGGATTCTACAATGAGCAGTTCTTC CASSQDGGFYNEQFF
TRBJ2-7 NA TRBD1 TRBV30 TGTGCCTGGAGTGCAGGGGGTGGTTACGAGCAGTACTTC CAWSAGGGYEQYF
TRBJ2-7 NA NA TRBV7-2 TGTGCCAGCAGCTTAGACGGGGTTTCTACGACGCAGTACTTC CASSLDGVSTTQYF
TRBJ1-5 NA NA TRBV19 TGTGCCAGTAGGTCCCAGGGTCGAGGCAATCAGCCCCAGCATTTT CASRSQGRGNQPQHF
TRBJ1-3 NA NA TRBV7-8 TGTGCCAGCAGCTTAGGCTACTCTGGAAACACCATATATTTT CASSLGYSGNTIYF
TRBJ1-4 once NA TRBV5-4 TGTGCCAGCAGCTTTCAGGGCAGCGAAAAACTGTTTTTT CASSFQGSEKLFF
TRBJ2-7 few NA TRBV5-4 TGTGCCAGCAGCTTGGTTGGCACTAGCTCCTACGAGCAGTACTTC CASSLVGTSSYEQYF
TRBJ2-1 few TRBD1 TRBV7-9 TGTGCCAGCAGTTCTCGGACAGGGCAGTTCTTC CASSSRTGQFF
TRBJ2-7 NA TRBD1 TRBV9 TGTGCCAGCAGCGTAACGGGGACAGGGAAATACGAGCAGTACTTC CASSVTGTGKYEQYF
TRBJ1-2 NA NA TRBV14 TGTGCCAGCAGCCCTGGACGGGGTGGCTACACCTTC CASSPGRGGYTF
TRBJ2-7 once TRBD1 TRBV6-1 TGTGCCAGCAGTTACAGGGGCGAGCAGTACTTC CASSYRGEQYF
TRBJ2-2 few NA TRBV5-6 TGTGCCAGCAGCTTGGTCGTGGGCCTAAACACCGGGGAGCTGTTTTTT CASSLVVGLNTGELFF
TRBJ2-2 few NA TRBV27 TGTGCCAGCAGCCGAACAGGGCCCGCCGGGGAGCTGTTTTTT CASSRTGPAGELFF
TRBJ1-4 NA NA TRBV30 TGTGCCTGGGCGGGACGCACTAATGAAAAACTGTTTTTT CAWAGRTNEKLFF
TRBJ2-2 NA NA TRBV19 TGTGCCAGTAGGGAGGGGGGGCGCTTCACCGGGGAGCTGTTTTTT CASREGGRFTGELFF
TRBJ2-7 once TRBD1 TRBV6-1 TGTGCCAGCAGTGAAGCAGGACAGGGGTTCAGCGACGAGCAGTACTTC CASSEAGQGFSDEQYF
TRBJ2-7 NA TRBD2 TRBV28 TGTGCCAGCAGTTTATCGGGACTAGCAGGCGAGCAGTACTTC CASSLSGLAGEQYF
TRBJ2-1 NA NA TRBV7-2 TGTGCCAGCAGGTTCGATGAGCAGTTCTTC CASRFDEQFF
TRBJ2-3 NA TRBD2 TRBV5-1 TGCGCCAGCAGCCTTCGACTAGCGGGGGGAGGAGATACGCAGTATTTT CASSLRLAGGGDTQYF
TRBJ2-3 NA TRBD2 TRBV9 TGTGCCAGCATGGCCGGGGGGAGCACAGATACGCAGTATTTT CASMAGGSTDTQYF
TRBJ2-1 NA TRBD1 TRBV28 TGTGCCAGCAGTCTCAACAGGGGGCAACAGTTCTTC CASSLNRGQQFF
TRBJ2-5 NA TRBD2 TRBV11-2 TGTGCCAGCAGCCCACGAGGGACTAGCGGGGGCACAGAGACCCAGTACTTC CASSPRGTSGGTETQYF
TRBJ2-3 NA TRBD2 TRBV5-1 TGCGCCAGCAGCTACGGGACTAGCGGCCGTCCTTATTTT CASSYGTSGRPYF
TRBJ1-1 NA NA TRBV5-1 TGCGCCAGCAGCGCCGCTCCAGGGAGGAAAGTCTCAGCTTTCTTT CASSAAPGRKVSAFF
TRBJ2-5 once TRBD2 TRBV19 TGTGCCATGACACGACCTGGCGGGGGGGCCAAAGAGACCCAGTACTTC CAMTRPGGGAKETQYF
TRBJ2-3 NA TRBD1 TRBV6-6 TGTGCCAGCACAGGCTCGGGACAGGGAAGCACAGATACGCAGTATTTT CASTGSGQGSTDTQYF
TRBJ1-1 NA NA TRBV18 TGTGCCAGCTCACCACCGGGGGCCACTGAAGCTTTCTTT CASSPPGATEAFF
TRBJ1-2 NA NA TRBV5-5 TGTGCCAGCAGCCTCACACACCCGGGACTTGGCTATGGCTACACCTTC CASSLTHPGLGYGYTF
TRBJ1-3 NA NA TRBV4-3 TGCGCCAGCAGGAGGGACGCAATACAGGGAGTAACCACCATATATTTT CASRRDAIQGVTTIYF
TRBJ1-5 NA TRBD1 TRBV5-6 TGTGCCAGCAGCTGGTCGGGGACAGGGGGCCCGCGAGGGAATCAGCCCCAGCATTTT CASSWSGTGGPRGNQPQHF
TRBJ2-2 NA TRBD1 TRBV9 TGTGCCAGCAGCCCTCAGACAGGGGCGAACACCGGGGAGCTGTTTTTT CASSPQTGANTGELFF
TRBJ2-3 once NA TRBV5-1 TGCGCCAGCAGCGGGGGCGGGGGAGCAGATACGCAGTATTTT CASSGGGGADTQYF
TRBJ1-2 once NA TRBV7-2 TGTGCCAGCAGCTTAACGGGTAATCACTATGGCTACACCTTC CASSLTGNHYGYTF
TRBJ2-1 few TRBD2 TRBV4-2 TGTGCCAGCAGCCCGGAAACGCTAGCGGGAGTCCACAATGAGCAGTTCTTC CASSPETLAGVHNEQFF
TRBJ2-3 NA TRBD2 TRBV28 TGTGCCAGCAGTCCAGCGGGGGTCCTCACAGATACGCAGTATTTT CASSPAGVLTDTQYF
TRBJ1-1 NA NA TRBV6-1 TGTGCCAGCAGTTATGGCCAGAACACTGAAGCTTTCTTT CASSYGQNTEAFF
TRBJ1-4 NA NA TRBV4-3 TGCGCCAGCAGCCAACCACAGGGCTCCGGGGAAAAACTGTTTTTT CASSQPQGSGEKLFF
TRBJ2-7 NA NA TRBV6-5 TGTGCCAGCCGGCGGGGCTACGAGCAGTACTTC CASRRGYEQYF
TRBJ1-5 few NA TRBV4-1 TGCGCCAGCAGCCAAGTAGGAGACAGAGAAAATCAGCCCCAGCATTTT CASSQVGDRENQPQHF
TRBJ2-7 once NA TRBV4-1 TGCGCCAGCAGCCAAGCTGCGGGGTCGTACGAGCAGTACTTC CASSQAAGSYEQYF
TRBJ1-2 few NA TRBV6-6 TGTGCCAGCAGTCCGGGGGGAGGGCAGAATGGCTACACCTTC CASSPGGGQNGYTF
TRBJ1-2 NA TRBD1 TRBV4-1 TGCGCCAGCAGCCAAAGGGGGACAGGGGTTGGCTACACCTTC CASSQRGTGVGYTF
TRBJ2-5 NA TRBD2 TRBV6-5 TGTGCCAGCAGTTACTTGAGCGGGGGGGGAGAGACCCAGTACTTC CASSYLSGGGETQYF
TRBJ1-5 NA NA TRBV5-1 TGCGCCAGCAGCTGGGGGGGGCAACAGGGCAATCAGCCCCAGCATTTT CASSWGGQQGNQPQHF
TRBJ1-3 NA NA TRBV9 TGTGCCAGCAGCGTCGAGAGCTCTGGAAACACCATATATTTT CASSVESSGNTIYF
TRBJ1-1 once NA TRBV5-6 TGTGCCAGCAGCCCGCCCTCGGGGGGGGACGGTGAAGCTTTCTTT CASSPPSGGDGEAFF
TRBJ2-3 NA TRBD2 TRBV4-2 TGTGCCAGCAGCCAAGATAACAGCGGGGGGGCAGATACGCAGTATTTT CASSQDNSGGADTQYF
TRBJ2-6 NA NA TRBV7-6 TGTGCCAGCAGACTGAACTCTGGGGCCAACGTCCTGACTTTC CASRLNSGANVLTF
TRBJ2-7 few TRBD1 TRBV5-4 TGTGCCAGCAGCCCCAGACAGGGTATGTACGAGCAGTACTTC CASSPRQGMYEQYF
TRBJ2-5 NA NA TRBV7-2 TGTGCCAGCAGCTTAACTCTCGAGACCCAGTACTTC CASSLTLETQYF
TRBJ2-5 NA TRBD2 TRBV6-5 TGTGCCAGCAGTTACGGTACTAGCGACCTTAAAGAGACCCAGTACTTC CASSYGTSDLKETQYF